One sample yielded the 2 T cell receptor beta chains listed below, sequenced in a study of T cell repertoires in cytomegalovirus infection. TCRdb reprocessed the reads with MiXCR, giving one entry per CDR3 protein. The sample holds around 540,000 distinct CDR3 sequences, 30% to 35% seen once. No antigen has been identified for these receptors. The sample in question was cultured PBMCs, obtained from culture after CMV antigen stimulation. The receptors stem from a human donor in good health (CMV status not recorded). Some clones in this sample may be carry-over from other donors' samples.

The rearrangement joins TRBV10-3 to TRBJ1-1, with 7 bases lining up with TRBD1. V dropped 10 bases and J dropped 5; count of bases not matched to a gene: 10. This CDR3 has 13 amino acids. Germline CDR1 and CDR2: ENHRY and SYGVKD. DNA of the CDR3: TGTGCCAGTACAGGGGTTGGAGGAACTGAAGCTTTCTTT. Protein product: CASTGVGGTEAFF.

The V call is TRBV24-1, the J call TRBJ2-5; D ambiguous. This CDR3 spans 13 amino acids. Germline-derived CDR1 and CDR2 are KGHDR and SFDVKD. V was cut by 2 bases and J by 0 bases, with 3 bases left in between. CDR3 residues: CATSDWDQETQYF. In nucleotides, the CDR3 is TGTGCCACCAGTGATTGGGACCAAGAGACCCAGTACTTC.